The source of this T cell receptor (beta chain) is a study of metastatic and nonmetastatic thyroid tumors. Study context: Comparison of repertoires was carried out across blood and tumor or nodule tissue from malignant and benign thyroid patients.

Before thyroid surgery, none of the patients had received any treatment. As concerns this clone: As yet, its antigen is unknown.

Broader study findings: Malignant thyroid tumors reportedly had TCR beta diversity that was significantly higher than in benign nodules, in blood and tumor.

CDR3 length equals 14 residues. V trimming: 6 bases; J trimming: 2 bases; junction bases outside the gene matches: 7. The germline V gene encodes CDR1 MDHEN and CDR2 SYDVKM. Original processing methods: CDR3 was compared across clinicopathological groups, and the resulting differences were used to build a distant-metastasis classifier for papillary thyroid cancer. TCRdb ran MiXCR on the PCR reads. TCRdb assigned the V and J calls; the authors' analysis was not used. Of about 26,000 clones in the sample, roughly 24% are singletons; the top ten hold less than 7.5%. The specimen was blood. This clonotype originated in a female donor with papillary thyroid cancer or a benign thyroid nodule (not recorded which). Some clones in this sample may be carry-over from other donors' samples. V usage is TRBV28 and J usage is TRBJ2-7; 7 nucleotides match TRBD1. The CDR3 sequence is CASSPQGQTYEQYF. As DNA, the CDR3 is TGTGCCAGCAGCCCCCAGGGACAGACCTACGAGCAGTACTTC.